Listed below are T cell receptor beta chains from one sample, sequenced in a study of chemoradiotherapy in HPV16-positive cancers. Data came from immunoSEQ multiplex PCR; TCRdb stores just in-frame clones and leaves some out. The sample includes thousands of clones, 83% of them seen just once. Here the sequenced sample was tumor tissue, taken from a patient who underwent chemoradiotherapy. These receptors all come from a human donor with HPV-associated anogenital cancer. Each CDR3 is given with its conserved first and last residue. A D gene is named only where the DNA matches it firmly. Size is stated for part of the rows, as once, few or many counts, or as a class when the clone is expanded.

clone_size cdr3_length j_call v_call d_call cdr3_nt cdr3_aa
NA 14 TRBJ1-6 TRBV18 TRBD1 TGTGCCAGCTCACTCCGGGACAGGGGGTCACCCCTCCACTTT CASSLRDRGSPLHF
NA 13 TRBJ2-7 TRBV2 NA TGTGCCAGCAGGCCCACCGAGATCTACGAGCAGTACTTC CASRPTEIYEQYF
NA 16 TRBJ2-3 TRBV7-9 NA TGTGCCAGCAGCTCGCCGGGACTCAAAGGGGTGGATACGCAGTATTTT CASSSPGLKGVDTQYF
NA 13 TRBJ1-2 TRBV5-1 NA TGCGCCAGCAGCTTGGACAGGGACTATGGCTACACCTTC CASSLDRDYGYTF
NA 16 TRBJ2-5 TRBV6-5 NA TGTGCCAGCAGTTACTCTGGACGGACTCCTCAAGAGACCCAGTACTTC CASSYSGRTPQETQYF
once 16 TRBJ2-3 TRBV5-6 TRBD2 TGTGCCAGCAGTTTGCTTGGTAGCGGGAGCGCAGATACGCAGTATTTT CASSLLGSGSADTQYF
NA 13 TRBJ1-2 TRBV25-1 NA TGTGCCAGCAGTGAACGTCGGGGTTATGGCTACACCTTC CASSERRGYGYTF
few 13 TRBJ1-2 TRBV2 TRBD1 TGTGCCAGCAGCTTGGACAGGGAGGAGGGCTACACCTTC CASSLDREEGYTF
NA 11 TRBJ2-1 TRBV20-1 NA TGCAGCACCGGGACCGTCAATGAGCAGTTCTTC CSTGTVNEQFF
NA 15 TRBJ1-2 TRBV4-1 NA TGCGCCAGCAGCCAAGGGGAGGGCTTGAACTATGGCTACACCTTC CASSQGEGLNYGYTF
NA 16 TRBJ2-1 TRBV5-1 NA TGCGCCAGCAGCTTGGAGGGGGAACTAGCGCGTAATGAGCAGTTCTTC CASSLEGELARNEQFF
NA 13 TRBJ1-2 TRBV2 TRBD1 TGTGCCAGCAGCGAACCGGGACAGGGAGACTACACCTTC CASSEPGQGDYTF
NA 17 TRBJ1-5 TRBV28 TRBD1 TGTGCCAGCCTAAACCCGGGGGCAGGGGGTGGCAATCAGCCCCAGCATTTT CASLNPGAGGGNQPQHF
NA 15 TRBJ2-7 TRBV28 NA TGTGCCAGCAGTTCCCCGGGACAAAAAAGCCGGGAGCAGTACTTC CASSSPGQKSREQYF
NA 13 TRBJ1-1 TRBV14 NA TGTGCCAGCAGCTTTAAACAGGGCACTGAAGCTTTCTTT CASSFKQGTEAFF
once 15 TRBJ1-1 TRBV27 TRBD1 TGTGCCAGCAGGGATCCGGGACAGGGGGACACTGAAGCTTTCTTT CASRDPGQGDTEAFF
NA 14 TRBJ1-5 TRBV27 TRBD1 TGTGCCAGCAGTTTCACAGGGGGCGTTGAGCCCCAGCATTTT CASSFTGGVEPQHF
NA 13 TRBJ2-7 TRBV29-1 TRBD1 TGCAGCGCCAGGGACAGGACAGCCTACGAGCAGTACTTC CSARDRTAYEQYF
few 15 TRBJ1-5 TRBV7-2 TRBD1 TGTGCCAGCAGCCCAGGACAGGGTAATTCTCAGCCCCAGCATTTT CASSPGQGNSQPQHF
NA 13 TRBJ1-1 TRBV7-3 NA TGTGCCAGCAGCTTACGAGGGTTCACTGAAGCTTTCTTT CASSLRGFTEAFF
NA 11 TRBJ1-1 TRBV6-5 TRBD1 TGTGCCAGCAGTAGGGGGCTTGAAGCTTTCTTT CASSRGLEAFF
NA 16 TRBJ2-3 TRBV5-4 NA TGTGCCAGCAGCCCCCCCAATAGGGGGAGCACAGATACGCAGTATTTT CASSPPNRGSTDTQYF
NA 14 TRBJ1-5 TRBV5-8 NA TGTGCCAGCAGCTTACAGGGAAACAATCAGCCCCAGCATTTT CASSLQGNNQPQHF
NA 14 TRBJ1-2 TRBV6-5 NA TGTGCCAGCAGTTACGACAGCCGGCCCTCGGGCTACACCTTC CASSYDSRPSGYTF
NA 15 TRBJ1-2 TRBV28 TRBD1 TGTGCCAGCAGTCCCCGAGGACAGGGGGCGGATGGCTACACCTTC CASSPRGQGADGYTF
NA 16 TRBJ2-2 TRBV12-5 TRBD2 TGTGCTAGTGGTTTGTGGGCGGGGGGGCCCACCGGGGAGCTGTTTTTT CASGLWAGGPTGELFF
NA 14 TRBJ2-2 TRBV11-3 NA TGTGCCAGCAGCCGGGGAGCGGGCACCGGGGAGCTGTTTTTT CASSRGAGTGELFF
NA 16 TRBJ2-1 TRBV12-5 NA TGTGCTAGTGGTTTGCCCCAAGGGGGTACGACGAATGAGCAGTTCTTC CASGLPQGGTTNEQFF
NA 13 TRBJ2-7 TRBV6-5 NA TGTGCCAGCAGTTACTCGACAGGTTACGAGCAGTACTTC CASSYSTGYEQYF
once 15 TRBJ2-1 TRBV2 TRBD2 TGTGCCAGCAGTCTGGGGACTAGTCCCTACAATGAGCAGTTCTTC CASSLGTSPYNEQFF
NA 11 TRBJ2-7 TRBV30 NA TGTGCCTGGATAGGGGGCTACGAGCAGTACTTC CAWIGGYEQYF
NA 16 TRBJ1-4 TRBV23-1 NA TGCGCCAGCGTTAACATACTAGGGCTCGGTAATGAAAAACTGTTTTTT CASVNILGLGNEKLFF
NA 16 TRBJ2-3 TRBV7-7 TRBD2 TGTGCCAGCAGCTTAGGGACTAGCGGGGGAACAGATACGCAGTATTTT CASSLGTSGGTDTQYF
NA 15 TRBJ2-7 TRBV23-1 NA TGCGCCAGCAGTCATCCGACTCCCCCCAGGAACGAGCAGTACTTC CASSHPTPPRNEQYF
few 17 TRBJ2-3 TRBV2 TRBD2 TGTGCCGGCCCCCGGCCTAGCGGGGGGGCTGGCACAGATACGCAGTATTTT CAGPRPSGGAGTDTQYF
NA 15 TRBJ1-4 TRBV7-9 NA TGTGCCAGCAGCTTAGGGGACCGACGAAATGAAAAACTGTTTTTT CASSLGDRRNEKLFF
NA 14 TRBJ1-2 TRBV19 TRBD1 TGTGCCAGTAGCCGGGACAGGGGTACCTATGGCTACACCTTC CASSRDRGTYGYTF
NA 13 TRBJ2-7 TRBV6-1 NA TGTGCCAGCAGTGATTTGGTAGCCCGCGAGCAGTACTTC CASSDLVAREQYF
few 14 TRBJ1-4 TRBV5-4 TRBD1 TGTGCCAGCAGCGTACAGGGGACAGGTGAAAAACTGTTTTTT CASSVQGTGEKLFF
NA 14 TRBJ2-3 TRBV6-4 TRBD1 TGTGCCAGCAGTGGGACAGGGGGCACAGATACGCAGTATTTT CASSGTGGTDTQYF
NA 14 TRBJ2-3 TRBV5-1 NA TGCGCCAGCAGCCTCGTAGGGTTCACAGATACGCAGTATTTT CASSLVGFTDTQYF
once 15 TRBJ1-2 TRBV6-1 NA TGTGCCAGCAGTGAATTAGGGGCGCCTAACTATGGCTACACCTTC CASSELGAPNYGYTF
NA 16 TRBJ1-3 TRBV15 NA TGTGCCACCAGCAGAGCAGACACTATCTCTGGAAACACCATATATTTT CATSRADTISGNTIYF
NA 13 TRBJ1-2 TRBV6-5 NA TGTGCCAGCAGTTTCGGGGCTAACTATGGCTACACCTTC CASSFGANYGYTF
NA 14 TRBJ1-2 TRBV9 TRBD1 TGTGCCAGCAGTACGGAGACAGGGGGCTATGGCTACACCTTC CASSTETGGYGYTF
NA 16 TRBJ1-2 TRBV7-9 NA TGTGCCAGCAGCTTCCTGTTCGGGACCTCTAACTATGGCTACACCTTC CASSFLFGTSNYGYTF
NA 15 TRBJ2-7 TRBV5-1 NA TGCGCCAGCAGCTTGGGCAAGGTATCGCGGGACGAGCAGTACTTC CASSLGKVSRDEQYF
NA 15 TRBJ1-2 TRBV4-1 NA TGCGCCAGCAGCCAAGATTTAAACAGGGTGGGTGGCTACACCTTC CASSQDLNRVGGYTF
NA 13 TRBJ2-7 TRBV5-1 NA TGCGCCAGCAGCTTTGGGGTAGCGTACGAGCAGTACTTC CASSFGVAYEQYF
once 14 TRBJ2-3 TRBV5-5 NA TGTGCCAGCAGCTTGGGGGGCGGAGCAGATACGCAGTATTTT CASSLGGGADTQYF